The 9 T cell receptor beta chains in this list originate from one sample, sequenced in a study of identical twins. TCRdb re-derived calls from the 5' RACE reads in MiXCR, one entry per CDR3 protein. The sample carries 300,000 to 400,000 distinct CDR3 sequences, 9% to 15% recorded once. These same data were also listed under a study on yellow fever vaccine responses in identical twins.

The sample consisted of CD8+ T cells sorted from blood. The receptors here all came from a young woman in good health.

The V and J genes are TRBV20-1 and TRBJ1-1; D gene uncertain. Germline CDR1 and CDR2: DFQATT and SNEGSKA (reference sequence). V lost 1 base and J lost 0, with 6 bases in between. This CDR3 has 13 residues. The CDR3 loop is CSARVQMNTEAFF. CDR3 DNA sequence: TGCAGTGCTAGAGTACAGATGAACACTGAAGCTTTCTTT.

This clonotype was detected only a few times. The rearrangement links TRBV13 to TRBJ2-7; unclear D gene. Per the germline V gene, CDR1 is PRHDT and CDR2 is FYEKMQ (reference sequence). V lost 3 bases and J lost 1, with 7 bases in between. CDR3 length equals 13 residues. The CDR3, as DNA: TGTGCCAGCAGCTTTAAAAGGTCCTACGAGCAGTACGTC. This codes for CASSFKRSYEQYV.

The chain couples TRBV3-1 to TRBJ2-7; D ambiguous. Looked up from germline, CDR1 is LGHDT and CDR2 is YNNKEL (reference sequence). The CDR3 spans 13 residues. Trimming removed 3 bases at V and 7 bases at J, with 13 bases between. CDR3 nucleotide sequence: TGTGCCAGCAGCCAGGATGATGCTTGGGAGCAGTACTTC. Its translation is CASSQDDAWEQYF.

This clonotype showed up just a few times. This rearrangement joins TRBV2 to TRBJ2-3, with TRBD2 matching over 8 bases. With V trimmed by 7 bases and J by 4 bases, 13 bases remained unmatched. The CDR3 extends over 16 amino acids. The germline V gene has CDR1 SNHLY and CDR2 FYNNEI. The DNA for the CDR3 is TGTGCCAGCACCCCAAATACCCCGGGACTAGCAGATACGCAGTATTTT. It yields the protein CASTPNTPGLADTQYF.

This clonotype showed up just a few times. The J gene is TRBJ2-4, the V gene TRBV24-1; D is unresolved. Per the germline V gene, CDR1 is KGHDR and CDR2 is SFDVKD. This CDR3 comprises 13 residues. V lost 7 bases, J lost 9 bases, and 15 bases lay in between. CDR3 coding DNA: TGTGCCACCAGCGCCTCGGAGAGTAGCATTCAGTACTTC. Protein: CATSASESSIQYF.

The sample holds a few counts of this clonotype. The chain recombines TRBV20-1 with TRBJ2-7; 8 bases fit TRBD2. Trimming removed 6 bases from V and 0 bases from J; junction bases left unmatched: 4. The CDR3 covers 13 residues. Germline values: CDR1 DFQATT, CDR2 SNEGSKA (reference sequence). CDR3 protein: CSAPSGSSYEQYF. CDR3 sequence (DNA): TGCAGTGCCCCAAGCGGGAGCTCCTACGAGCAGTACTTC.

CDR3 sequence reads: CASSPHGLRARETQYF. The CDR3 coding sequence is TGTGCCAGCAGTCCCCACGGGCTCAGGGCAAGGGAGACCCAGTACTTC. The V gene is TRBV28, the J gene TRBJ2-5; a weak D match, TRBD1 (5 bases). Trimming stripped 5 bases from V and 5 bases from J, with 21 bases between. The germline CDR1 and CDR2 sequences are MDHEN and SYDVKM. The CDR3 runs to 16 residues.

The chain has TRBV6-1 and TRBJ2-1; D is uncertain. CDR1 is MNHNS and CDR2 is SASEGT in the germline V gene. V was cut by 1 base and J by 2 bases, with 6 bases left in between. The CDR3 totals 14 residues. In nucleotides, the CDR3 is TGTGCCAGCAGTGAAGGATCCACCTACAATGAGCAGTTCTTC. Amino acids: CASSEGSTYNEQFF.

V is TRBV7-8 and J is TRBJ2-3; the match to TRBD2 covers 10 bases. This CDR3 is built from 15 residues. Germline values: CDR1 SGHVS, CDR2 FQNEAQ. Unmatched junction bases numbered 7, after V lost 5 bases and J lost 5 bases. The CDR3 loop reads CASSLLAGILDTQYF. The CDR3 DNA sequence: TGTGCCAGCAGCCTACTAGCGGGAATTTTAGATACGCAGTATTTT.